What follows are 32 T cell receptor beta chains derived from one specimen sequenced in a study of OX40 agonist ivuxolimab in advanced cancers. Here immunoSEQ multiplex PCR was the method, and the copy in TCRdb shows in-frame clones only, minus some. The data contain under 85,000 clones, 91% of them singletons. Sequencing used CD4+ or CD8+ T cells sorted from blood, obtained in a trial of the OX40 agonist ivuxolimab. The source of these receptors is an adult with an advanced solid tumor such as melanoma, head and neck, liver or kidney cancer.

This clone was recorded once. The chain combines TRBV13 with TRBJ2-3; the D is unclear. This CDR3 comprises 15 residues. V lost 4 bases and J lost 5, with 16 bases in between. The V gene's germline CDR1 is PRHDT and CDR2 FYEKMQ (reference sequence). CDR3: CASSSDPVSRDTQYF. CDR3 DNA: TGTGCCAGCAGCTCCGACCCTGTCAGTCGAGATACGCAGTATTTT.

The V gene is TRBV9, the J gene TRBJ2-3; D might be TRBD1 or TRBD2, each matching 5 bases. Trimming removed 2 bases at V and 3 bases at J, with 10 bases between. In germline, CDR1 is SGDLS, CDR2 YYNGEE. The CDR3 consists of 14 residues. The chain's CDR3 is CASSVRDGTDTQYF. The CDR3 DNA is TGTGCCAGCAGCGTCCGGGACGGAACAGATACGCAGTATTTT.

This clone appeared a few times. J is TRBJ1-1 and V is TRBV4-1, with unresolved D. Trimming took off 1 base at V and 0 bases at J, with 9 bases between the two ends. This CDR3 comprises 15 residues. Germline V gene lookup returns CDR1 MGHRA and CDR2 YSYEKL. The CDR3 coding sequence is TGCGCCAGCAGCCAAGGGGTCAGATTGAACACTGAAGCTTTCTTT. Protein sequence: CASSQGVRLNTEAFF.

The chain is built from TRBV6-1 and TRBJ1-1; 7 nucleotides agree with TRBD1. The junction had 5 bases not matched to a gene; V was cut back by 5 bases and J by 2 bases. Germline V lookup: CDR1 MNHNS, CDR2 SASEGT. The CDR3 runs to 14 residues. This chain's CDR3 is CASSLGTVNTEAFF. The CDR3 region has the DNA TGTGCCAGCAGTCTCGGGACAGTAAACACTGAAGCTTTCTTT.

The V call is TRBV11-2, the J call TRBJ2-2; 10 bases align to TRBD2. Per the germline V gene, CDR1 is SGHAT and CDR2 is FQNNGV. Unmatched junction bases numbered 7, after V lost 3 bases and J lost 3 bases. The CDR3 loop spans 17 amino acids. CDR3 DNA: TGTGCCAGCAGCTTTGCTAGCGGGAGTAGCTACACCGGGGAGCTGTTTTTT. Residues: CASSFASGSSYTGELFF.

This clone was observed once. The chain is built from TRBV7-3 and TRBJ2-2, with D unresolved. The CDR3 extends over 15 amino acids. The germline gives CDR1 SGHTA, CDR2 FQGTGA. The V end lost 1 base, the J end lost 7 bases, and 13 bases lay between the germline ends. For the CDR3, the DNA is TGTGCCAGCAGCTTAAATGGCGGCGTAGGCGGGGAGCTGTTTTTT. This translates into CASSLNGGVGGELFF.

This clone showed up just a few times. The gene calls are TRBV5-4 and TRBJ1-2; 7 bases align to TRBD1. V trimming: 5 bases; J trimming: 5 bases; junction bases outside the gene matches: 6. CDR3 length: 13 amino acids. Germline assignment: CDR1 SGHNT and CDR2 YYREEE (reference sequence). CDR3: CASRSDREYGYTF. The CDR3 nucleotides are TGTGCCAGCAGGAGCGACAGGGAGTATGGCTACACCTTC. Together with reference TRBV5-4 and TRBJ1-2, the CDR3 gives the full variable domain: ETGVTQSPTHLIKTRGQQVTLRCSSQSGHNTVSWYQQALGQGPQFIFQYYREEENGRGNFPPRFSGLQFPNYSSELNVNALELDDSALYLCASRSDREYGYTFGSGTRLTVV.

The chain combines TRBV6-1 with TRBJ2-5; 11 bases fit TRBD2. After removal of 0 bases from V and 2 bases from J, the junction contained 11 bases not matched to a gene. CDR1 and CDR2 (germline): MNHNS, SASEGT. This CDR3 is built from 19 residues. This CDR3 reads CASSEALGGSGRVQETQYF. The CDR3 nucleotides are TGTGCCAGCAGTGAAGCGCTCGGGGGTAGCGGGAGGGTTCAAGAGACCCAGTACTTC.

Here the CDR3 reads CASSPSGLGNNQPQHF. CDR3 nucleotides: TGTGCCAGCTCACCGTCCGGGCTAGGAAACAATCAGCCCCAGCATTTT. The V and J genes are TRBV18 and TRBJ1-5; D is uncertain. The V and J ends lost 3 bases and 3 bases respectively, with 15 bases between them. CDR3 length: 16 residues. The V gene's germline CDR1 is KGHSH and CDR2 LQKENI.

V usage is TRBV6-1 and J usage is TRBJ1-2; TRBD1 aligns across 9 bases. The CDR3 is made up of 13 amino acids. The V segment lost 5 bases and the J segment 8 bases; nucleotides outside the gene matches: 6. CDR1 and CDR2 from the germline V gene are MNHNS and SASEGT. The CDR3, as DNA: TGTGCCAGCAGTCCCCGACAGGGGGAAGGCTACACCTTC. This sequence encodes CASSPRQGEGYTF.

CDR3 DNA sequence: TGTGCCAGCAGTTTGCCCCCCTTTGGAAACACCATATATTTT. Amino acids: CASSLPPFGNTIYF. The V and J genes are TRBV28 and TRBJ1-3; no firm D call. Looked up from germline, CDR1 is MDHEN and CDR2 is SYDVKM. The CDR3 has 14 residues. Trimming shortened V by 3 bases and J by 3 bases, and 9 bases separated the two germline ends.

This chain connects TRBV20-1 to TRBJ2-5, with D uncertain. CDR3 size: 11 residues. The germline gives CDR1 DFQATT, CDR2 SNEGSKA (reference sequence). Trimming took 6 bases from V and 4 from J, leaving 9 bases between them. The CDR3 sequence is CSASHGETQYF. Here the CDR3 DNA reads TGCAGTGCAAGTCACGGAGAGACCCAGTACTTC.

This rearrangement joins TRBV4-1 to TRBJ2-1; D gene ambiguous. The CDR3 runs to 13 residues. The V gene's germline CDR1 is MGHRA and CDR2 YSYEKL. V was cut by 0 bases and J by 7 bases, with 7 bases left in between. CDR3: CASSQDFFNEQFF. CDR3 coding DNA: TGCGCCAGCAGCCAAGATTTTTTTAATGAGCAGTTCTTC.

V and J are TRBV27 and TRBJ2-1; 10 nucleotides agree with TRBD2. V shed 5 bases, J shed 5 bases, and the junction held 9 bases outside the gene matches. The CDR3 has 16 amino acids. CDR1 and CDR2 from the germline V gene are MNHEY and SMNVEV (reference sequence). CDR3 in DNA: TGTGCCAGCAGTGCCGAACTAGCGGGGATAAACAATGAGCAGTTCTTC. Its protein product is CASSAELAGINNEQFF.

J is TRBJ2-1 and V is TRBV7-3, with TRBD1 identical over 12 bases. Losses at the gene ends were 2 bases for V and 1 base for J; bases not matched to a gene: 6. The CDR3 is made up of 18 amino acids. Germline assignment: CDR1 SGHTA and CDR2 FQGTGA. CDR3 protein: CASSLLGTGGSSYNEQFF. The CDR3 DNA sequence: TGTGCCAGCAGCTTATTAGGGACAGGGGGCTCTTCCTACAATGAGCAGTTCTTC.

The genes are TRBV7-9 and TRBJ1-1, with D unresolved. The CDR3 is 12 residues long. V was pared by 6 bases and J by 0 bases, with 5 bases between. Germline CDR1 and CDR2: SEHNR and FQNEAQ (reference sequence). The CDR3 DNA reads as TGTGCCAGCAGTAGAGTGAACACTGAAGCTTTCTTT. This translates into CASSRVNTEAFF.

The rearrangement joins TRBV7-2 to TRBJ2-2; tentative D call: TRBD2 (5 bases). This CDR3 comprises 14 residues. Germline V gene sequence: CDR1 SGHTA, CDR2 FQGNSA. The V end lost 5 bases, the J end lost 2 bases, and 9 bases lay between the germline ends. CDR3 sequence (DNA): TGTGCCAGCAGCACGGACTTCAACACCGGGGAGCTGTTTTTT. Amino acid sequence: CASSTDFNTGELFF.

The rearrangement uses TRBV5-1 and TRBJ1-1, with TRBD1 matching over 7 bases. This CDR3 region has 15 residues. The trim removed 4 bases at V and 1 base at J, leaving 7 bases unmatched. Germline lookup yields CDR1 SGHRS and CDR2 YFSETQ. The CDR3 here is CASSLQGPGNTEAFF. CDR3 bases: TGCGCCAGCAGCCTACAGGGGCCTGGGAACACTGAAGCTTTCTTT.

The rearrangement uses TRBV18 and TRBJ2-3; no firm D call. V was pared by 3 bases and J by 6 bases, with 7 bases between. This CDR3 region has 12 residues. CDR1 is KGHSH, CDR2 LQKENI, per germline. This CDR3 is CASSPLGDTQYF. CDR3 DNA: TGTGCCAGCTCACCCCTAGGGGATACGCAGTATTTT.

The CDR3 is CASSLSPFSVRTNEKLFF. CDR3 sequence (DNA): TGCGCCAGCAGCTTATCCCCTTTTTCTGTAAGGACTAATGAAAAACTGTTTTTT. This chain connects TRBV5-1 to TRBJ1-4; no definite D call. Germline CDR1 reads SGHRS; CDR2 reads YFSETQ. V lost 2 bases, J lost 2 bases, and 19 bases lay in between. This CDR3 is 18 amino acids long.

Of note for this clone: One end of the junction is discordant with germline, which a read error may explain. The chain recombines TRBV7-9 with TRBJ1-4; D is uncertain. CDR1 is SEHNR and CDR2 is FQNEAQ in the germline V gene (reference sequence). The CDR3 is 14 amino acids. The CDR3 DNA is TGTGCCAGCAGCCTAGCGGCGGGAAATGAAAAACTGTTTTTT. Amino acid sequence: CASSLAAGNEKLFF.

The genes are TRBV5-1 and TRBJ2-3, with TRBD2 as a possible D gene (5 bases). CDR3 length: 14 residues. Trimming cost V 2 bases and J 4 bases, with 11 bases left between them. Germline lookup yields CDR1 SGHRS and CDR2 YFSETQ. The DNA of the CDR3 is TGCGCCAGCAGCTTAAGTCGAGCGGCAGATACGCAGTATTTT. The encoded protein is CASSLSRAADTQYF.

The chain links TRBV9 to TRBJ2-1, with D possibly matching TRBD2 (6 bases). There are 18 residues in the CDR3. The V end was cut by 0 bases, the J end by 5 bases, with 21 bases between. CDR1 is SGDLS, CDR2 YYNGEE, per germline. CDR3 sequence reads: CASSVAISGVLPDNEQFF. DNA for the CDR3: TGTGCCAGCAGCGTAGCGATTAGCGGAGTATTACCAGACAATGAGCAGTTCTTC.

This clone has just one count. The DNA of the CDR3 is TGTGCCAGCAGCCCGATCGGGACGGGTAACTATGGCTACACCTTC. Protein: CASSPIGTGNYGYTF. The V gene is TRBV7-2, the J gene TRBJ1-2; a weak D match, TRBD1 (5 bases). Trimming took 5 bases from V and 1 from J, leaving 14 bases between them. Germline CDR1 reads SGHTA; CDR2 reads FQGNSA. CDR3 length equals 15 residues.

The chain employs TRBV18 and TRBJ2-7; 13 nucleotides line up with TRBD2. This CDR3 region has 16 residues. The trim removed 3 bases at V and 6 bases at J, leaving 8 bases unmatched. The germline CDR1 and CDR2 sequences are KGHSH and LQKENI. This CDR3 is CASSPDRTSGSSEQYF. The CDR3 DNA follows: TGTGCCAGCTCACCCGATAGGACTAGCGGGAGTAGCGAGCAGTACTTC.

This clone was observed a single time. The chain employs TRBV15 and TRBJ2-1; TRBD2 matches 10 bases. V shed 0 bases and J 10 bases; nucleotides not matched to a gene: 12. Germline V gene sequence: CDR1 LNHNV, CDR2 YYDKDF (reference sequence). The CDR3 spans 17 residues. The CDR3 sequence is CATSRDLAGTSVGEQFF. CDR3 in DNA: TGTGCCACCAGCAGAGACTTGGCGGGGACTAGCGTGGGGGAGCAGTTCTTC.

This sequence joins TRBV13 and TRBJ2-1, with 12 bases aligning to TRBD2. The CDR3 totals 16 residues. V was clipped by 5 bases and J by 8 bases; unmatched bases: 10. In germline, CDR1 is PRHDT, CDR2 FYEKMQ (reference sequence). CDR3 DNA sequence: TGTGCCAGCAGCCGAAGACTAGCGGGAGAAGTTTATGAGCAGTTCTTC. It codes for CASSRRLAGEVYEQFF.

This clone was detected once. This chain connects TRBV9 to TRBJ2-2; weak D call: TRBD2 (6 bases). The germline V gene has CDR1 SGDLS and CDR2 YYNGEE. With 0 bases removed from V and 7 bases from J, the gap between germline ends came to 10 bases. The CDR3 has 14 residues. The CDR3 nucleotides read TGTGCCAGCAGCGTAGCGGGAGACCACGGGGAGCTGTTTTTT. Translated, it gives CASSVAGDHGELFF. Based on the CDR3 plus reference TRBV9 and TRBJ2-2, the full variable domain is DSGVTQTPKHLITATGQRVTLRCSPRSGDLSVYWYQQSLDQGLQFLIQYYNGEERAKGNILERFSAQQFPDLHSELNLSSLELGDSALYFCASSVAGDHGELFFGEGSRLTVL.

The rearrangement uses TRBV7-8 and TRBJ2-1; unclear D gene. CDR3 length equals 11 residues. Trimming removed 5 bases from V and 8 bases from J, with 7 bases in between. Germline loops: CDR1 SGHVS, CDR2 FQNEAQ. The CDR3 sequence is CASSVRYEQFF. The CDR3 DNA reads TGTGCCAGCAGCGTAAGGTATGAGCAGTTCTTC. Full variable domain (remainder filled in from reference TRBV7-8 and TRBJ2-1): GAGVSQSPRYKVAKRGQDVALRCDPISGHVSLFWYQQALGQGPEFLTYFQNEAQLDKSGLPSDRFFAERPEGSVSTLKIQRTQQEDSAVYLCASSVRYEQFFGPGTRLTVL.

This rearrangement joins TRBV5-4 to TRBJ2-7; TRBD2 matches at 7 bases. The CDR3 loop spans 15 amino acids. The junction had 8 bases not matched to a gene; V was cut back by 2 bases and J by 3 bases. Germline V lookup: CDR1 SGHNT, CDR2 YYREEE (reference sequence). CDR3 amino acids: CASSFGGEMDYEQYF. CDR3 bases: TGTGCCAGCAGCTTTGGGGGGGAGATGGACTACGAGCAGTACTTC.

This chain connects TRBV5-4 to TRBJ1-4; no reliable D call. The ends were cut back, 1 base at V and 0 bases at J, with 10 bases in the middle. Germline CDR1 is SGHNT and CDR2 is YYREEE (reference sequence). CDR3 length equals 16 residues. The CDR3 coding sequence is TGTGCCAGCAGCTTGACCTCAGGCGCAACTAATGAAAAACTGTTTTTT. It yields the protein CASSLTSGATNEKLFF.

This sequence joins TRBV5-1 and TRBJ2-7, with a weak D call TRBD1 (6 bases). Germline V gives CDR1 SGHRS, CDR2 YFSETQ. The CDR3 has 14 amino acids. Deletions cut 4 bases from V and 6 bases from J, with 17 bases between. In nucleotides, the CDR3 is TGCGCCAGCAGCGGCCGGGACACAGTTCGCGAGCAGTACTTC. It encodes CASSGRDTVREQYF.